This T cell receptor beta chain was sequenced for a study of cytomegalovirus exposure and HLA in healthy donors. Deletions cut 2 bases from V and 7 bases from J, with 14 bases between. This CDR3 has 14 residues. Germline V lookup: CDR1 MDHEN, CDR2 SYDVKM. The PCR was carried out with 60 Vbeta primers and 13 Jbeta primers. Here immunoSEQ multiplex PCR was the method, and the copy in TCRdb shows in-frame clones only, minus some. The sample consists of 120,000 to 150,000 clones, around 80% of them appearing once. The V gene is TRBV28, the J gene TRBJ1-2; D may be TRBD1 (6 bases). Sequenced material: PBMCs. The source of this sequence is a middle-aged woman in good health and CMV-seronegative. The CDR3 is CASSLVTGSRGYTF. CDR3 sequence (DNA): TGTGCCAGCAGTTTAGTGACAGGATCGCGTGGCTACACCTTC.